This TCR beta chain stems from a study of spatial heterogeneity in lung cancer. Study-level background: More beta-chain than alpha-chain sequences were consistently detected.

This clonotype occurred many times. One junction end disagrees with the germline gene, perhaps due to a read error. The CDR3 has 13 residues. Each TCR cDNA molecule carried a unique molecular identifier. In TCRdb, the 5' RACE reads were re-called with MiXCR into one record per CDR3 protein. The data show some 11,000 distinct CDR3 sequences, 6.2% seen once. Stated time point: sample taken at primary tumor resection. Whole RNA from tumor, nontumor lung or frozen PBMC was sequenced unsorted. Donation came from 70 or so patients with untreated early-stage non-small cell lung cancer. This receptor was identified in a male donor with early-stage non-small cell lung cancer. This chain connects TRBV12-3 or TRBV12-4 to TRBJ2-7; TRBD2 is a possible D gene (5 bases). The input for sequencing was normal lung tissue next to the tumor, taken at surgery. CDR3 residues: CASAPLRGFPSFF. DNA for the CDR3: TGTGCCAGCGCACCCCTGAGAGGGTTCCCCTCCTTTTTC.